The 9 T cell receptor beta chains below were found in one sample sequenced in a study of shared clonotypes between healthy human individuals. The assay was immunoSEQ multiplex PCR, and TCRdb's table has in-frame clones only and misses some. The table records roughly 1 million clones, around three quarters of them present only once. Sequencing was performed on memory CD4+ T cells from PBMCs. Subset noted: CD45RA-negative fraction. The source of these receptors is a man aged 18 to 30 in good health. Some clones in this sample may be carry-over from other donors' samples.

This sequence joins TRBV15 and TRBJ2-6; D is uncertain. The CDR3 has 16 amino acids. Trimming stripped 5 bases from V and 0 bases from J, with 11 bases between. The germline V gene encodes CDR1 LNHNV and CDR2 YYDKDF (reference sequence). The DNA for the CDR3 is TGTGCCACCAGCGCCGGTATCGGCTCTGGGGCCAACGTCCTGACTTTC. It translates to CATSAGIGSGANVLTF.

This sequence joins TRBV5-1 and TRBJ2-3, with 9 bases matching TRBD2. Germline CDR1 and CDR2: SGHRS and YFSETQ. V was pared by 1 base and J by 1 base, with 4 bases of the junction left unmatched. This CDR3 contains 16 residues. The CDR3 spells CASSLNPSGGTDTQYF. DNA for the CDR3: TGCGCCAGCAGCTTGAACCCTAGCGGGGGCACAGATACGCAGTATTTT. Looking up the rest from reference TRBV5-1 and TRBJ2-3 gives the full variable domain: KAGVTQTPRYLIKTRGQQVTLSCSPISGHRSVSWYQQTPGQGLQFLFEYFSETQRNKGNFPGRFSGRQFSNSRSEMNVSTLELGDSALYLCASSLNPSGGTDTQYFGPGTRLTVL.

This rearrangement joins TRBV28 to TRBJ1-2; the D is unclear. The V gene lost 6 bases and the J gene lost 7 bases, with 15 bases spanning the gap. This CDR3 comprises 13 residues. Per the germline V gene, CDR1 is MDHEN and CDR2 is SYDVKM. CDR3 nucleotides: TGTGCCAGCAGCCTCTCGGGGTACGGTGGCTACACCTTC. Amino acid sequence: CASSLSGYGGYTF.

The chain couples TRBV5-1 to TRBJ2-1; no firm D call. Per the germline V gene, CDR1 is SGHRS and CDR2 is YFSETQ. Trimming shortened V by 3 bases and J by 4 bases, and 14 bases separated the two germline ends. This CDR3 is built from 15 residues. This CDR3 is CASSSVIARYNEQFF. The CDR3 nucleotides read TGCGCCAGCAGCTCTGTAATTGCTAGATACAATGAGCAGTTCTTC.

The genes are TRBV5-1 and TRBJ2-7; perhaps D is TRBD1 or TRBD2 (5 bases each). The CDR3 is 13 amino acids. Germline CDR1 and CDR2: SGHRS and YFSETQ. V was clipped by 3 bases and J by 5 bases, with 12 bases between them. The CDR3 DNA reads as TGCGCCAGCAGCTCCCTCAGAGGGGACGAGCAGTACTTC. Translating gives CASSSLRGDEQYF. Using reference TRBV5-1 and TRBJ2-7 for the parts outside the CDR3, the full variable domain is KAGVTQTPRYLIKTRGQQVTLSCSPISGHRSVSWYQQTPGQGLQFLFEYFSETQRNKGNFPGRFSGRQFSNSRSEMNVSTLELGDSALYLCASSSLRGDEQYFGPGTRLTVT.

The sample holds one count of this clone. The chain uses TRBV6-5 and TRBJ1-2, with D perhaps TRBD1 (5 bases). The germline V gene encodes CDR1 MNHEY and CDR2 SVGAGI. The CDR3 runs to 13 residues. The V end lost 5 bases, the J end lost 7 bases, and 14 bases lay between the germline ends. The chain's CDR3 is CASSGGRQFGYTF. CDR3 nucleotide sequence: TGTGCCAGCAGTGGGGGGAGGCAATTTGGCTACACCTTC.

The sample holds many counts of this clone. The chain couples TRBV7-2 to TRBJ1-3; 7 nucleotides agree with TRBD1. Trimming cost V 5 bases and J 1 base; bases outside gene matches: 8. The germline V gene has CDR1 SGHTA and CDR2 FQGNSA. The CDR3 runs to 16 residues. CDR3 residues: CASSARGGGSGNTIYF. CDR3 coding DNA: TGTGCCAGCAGCGCAAGAGGGGGCGGTTCTGGAAACACCATATATTTT.

The rearrangement links TRBV6-1 to TRBJ1-5; D perhaps matches TRBD1 (6 bases). Germline V gives CDR1 MNHNS, CDR2 SASEGT. V lost 4 bases and J lost 0, with 16 bases in between. The CDR3 sequence is 17 residues long. CDR3 loop: CASSVAPTGYSNQPQHF. For the CDR3, the DNA is TGTGCCAGCAGTGTGGCCCCGACAGGTTATAGCAATCAGCCCCAGCATTTT.

The chain recombines TRBV5-3 with TRBJ1-5; weak D call: TRBD1 (5 bases). TRBV5-3 carries the ORF label, with uncertain function. This CDR3 comprises 18 residues. V was pared by 0 bases and J by 1 base, with 17 bases between. The CDR3 is CARSLAAGIGGSNQPQHF. In DNA, the CDR3 is TGTGCCAGAAGCTTGGCGGCAGGGATTGGTGGGAGCAATCAGCCCCAGCATTTT.